These 14 T cell receptor beta chains were sequenced from one sample in a study of T-cell reconstitution after alpha-beta-depleted transplantation in children. The TCRbeta library incorporated unique molecular identifiers. In TCRdb, the PCR reads were re-called with MiXCR into one record per CDR3 protein. The repertoire holds hundreds of thousands of distinct CDR3 sequences, with around 12% as singletons. Sequences were derived from PBMCs, sampled before TCRalphabeta/CD19-depleted stem cell transplant. These receptors all come from a girl aged 2 to 9 with congenital amegakaryocytic thrombocytopenia, due to receive a stem cell transplant.

This clonotype was observed a handful of times. V gene TRBV29-1 combines with J gene TRBJ2-3, with TRBD2 matching 12 bases. The CDR3 extends over 14 amino acids. CDR1 is SQVTM, CDR2 ANQGSEA, per germline. V was clipped by 6 bases and J by 4 bases; unmatched bases: 5. The CDR3 bases are TGCAGCGTCCGACTAGCGGGAGTCCCAGATACGCAGTATTTT. Its protein is CSVRLAGVPDTQYF.

The table lists this clonotype with many counts. The V and J genes are TRBV3-1 and TRBJ2-3; D might be TRBD2 (5 bases). The CDR3 is made up of 16 amino acids. Germline lookup yields CDR1 LGHDT and CDR2 YNNKEL (reference sequence). Trimming shortened V by 4 bases and J by 5 bases, and 19 bases separated the two germline ends. The chain's CDR3 is CASSPSPTTLLDTQYF. In DNA, the CDR3 is TGTGCCAGCAGCCCGAGCCCGACTACCCTGCTAGATACGCAGTATTTT.

The table lists this clonotype with many counts. The rearrangement uses TRBV6-1 and TRBJ2-1, with D possibly being TRBD1 or TRBD2 (5 bases each). V lost 2 bases and J 5 bases, leaving 7 bases between the germline ends. Germline CDR1 MNHNS, CDR2 SASEGT. The length of the CDR3 is 13 residues. As DNA, the CDR3 is TGTGCCAGCAGTGAACAGGGACACAATGAGCAGTTCTTC. It specifies CASSEQGHNEQFF.

J is TRBJ2-3 and V is TRBV5-1, with TRBD2 matching over 14 bases. Per the germline V gene, CDR1 is SGHRS and CDR2 is YFSETQ. The CDR3 totals 16 residues. The V gene end was trimmed by 4 bases and the J gene end by 4 bases; junction bases not matched to a gene: 5. The CDR3 protein is CASSRLAGGWSDTQYF. Here the CDR3 DNA reads TGCGCCAGCAGCCGACTAGCGGGAGGGTGGTCAGATACGCAGTATTTT.

This clonotype was counted ten times or more. The V gene is TRBV20-1, the J gene TRBJ2-3; D possibly corresponds to TRBD2 (6 bases). Trimming took off 7 bases at V and 4 bases at J, with 15 bases between the two ends. Germline CDR1 is DFQATT and CDR2 is SNEGSKA (reference sequence). CDR3 size: 13 residues. This CDR3 is CSESGPYPDTQYF. Written as DNA, the CDR3 is TGCAGTGAAAGCGGGCCCTACCCAGATACGCAGTATTTT.

This clonotype was counted between two and nine times. The chain combines TRBV28 with TRBJ2-3; TRBD2 matches at 7 bases. Germline V gene sequence: CDR1 MDHEN, CDR2 SYDVKM. The CDR3 consists of 16 residues. The V gene end was trimmed by 4 bases and the J gene end by 2 bases; junction bases not matched to a gene: 9. The CDR3 loop reads CASSSPGAGLTDTQYF. CDR3 in DNA: TGTGCCAGCAGTTCCCCGGGAGCGGGACTCACAGATACGCAGTATTTT.

Ten or more counts support this clonotype. The chain uses TRBV7-2 and TRBJ2-1, with TRBD2 as a possible D gene (6 bases). CDR3 size: 15 residues. V was cut by 4 bases and J by 9 bases, with 19 bases left in between. Germline values: CDR1 SGHTA, CDR2 FQGNSA. The CDR3 loop reads CASSSARTNLLEQFF. Written as DNA, the CDR3 is TGTGCCAGCAGCTCCGCAAGGACTAACCTCCTTGAGCAGTTCTTC.

This clonotype was counted ten times or more. The chain employs TRBV20-1 and TRBJ2-7; D is possibly TRBD2 (6 bases). The CDR3 is made up of 15 amino acids. The V end was cut by 3 bases, the J end by 3 bases, with 18 bases between. Germline-derived CDR1 and CDR2 are DFQATT and SNEGSKA (reference sequence). This CDR3 reads CSARDQTNGGYEQYF. In nucleotides, the CDR3 is TGCAGTGCTAGGGATCAGACGAACGGGGGCTACGAGCAGTACTTC.

This clonotype was seen ten or more times. The gene calls are TRBV6-5 and TRBJ2-5; 7 positions agree with TRBD1. Trimming at V came to 8 bases and at J to 6 bases, leaving 6 bases not matched to a gene. Germline V gene sequence: CDR1 MNHEY, CDR2 SVGAGI. This CDR3 region has 12 residues. The CDR3 nucleotides read TGTGCCAGCGGAGAACAGGGGAAGACCCAGTACTTC. Translated: CASGEQGKTQYF.

This clonotype was found a few times. The chain carries TRBV7-9 and TRBJ1-1; 9 nucleotides line up with TRBD1. Germline V gives CDR1 SEHNR, CDR2 FQNEAQ (reference sequence). V was pared by 5 bases and J by 2 bases, with 6 bases of the junction left unmatched. The CDR3 runs to 15 residues. DNA for the CDR3: TGTGCCAGCAGCGACAGACAGGGGGTCAACACTGAAGCTTTCTTT. This sequence encodes CASSDRQGVNTEAFF. The full variable domain, rest sourced from reference TRBV7-9 and TRBJ1-1, is DTGVSQNPRHKITKRGQNVTFRCDPISEHNRLYWYRQTLGQGPEFLTYFQNEAQLEKSRLLSDRFSAERPKGSFSTLEIQRTEQGDSAMYLCASSDRQGVNTEAFFGQGTRLTVV.

This rearrangement joins TRBV15 to TRBJ2-1; D uncertain. With 3 bases removed from V and 12 bases from J, the gap between germline ends came to 21 bases. Germline V gene sequence: CDR1 LNHNV, CDR2 YYDKDF (reference sequence). There are 15 residues in the CDR3. The DNA of the CDR3 is TGTGCCACCAGCAGCAAGATACATTCTAGGTTAGCGCAGTTCTTC. It is translated as CATSSKIHSRLAQFF. The whole variable domain, remainder taken from reference TRBV15 and TRBJ2-1, is DAMVIQNPRYQVTQFGKPVTLSCSQTLNHNVMYWYQQKSSQAPKLLFHYYDKDFNNEADTPDNFQSRRPNTSFCFLDIRSPGLGDTAMYLCATSSKIHSRLAQFFGPGTRLTVL.

This clonotype occurred many times. The chain links TRBV11-2 to TRBJ2-1; D is undetermined. Germline CDR1 reads SGHAT; CDR2 reads FQNNGV. This CDR3 contains 16 residues. V lost 1 base and J 0 bases, leaving 10 bases between the germline ends. CDR3 coding DNA: TGTGCCAGCAGCTTAGTAGGCCTCCCCTCCTACAATGAGCAGTTCTTC. It is translated as CASSLVGLPSYNEQFF. The full variable domain, rest sourced from reference TRBV11-2 and TRBJ2-1, is EAGVAQSPRYKIIEKRQSVAFWCNPISGHATLYWYQQILGQGPKLLIQFQNNGVVDDSQLPKDRFSAERLKGVDSTLKIQPAKLEDSAVYLCASSLVGLPSYNEQFFGPGTRLTVL.

The chain joins TRBV18 to TRBJ1-5; weak D call: TRBD1 (6 bases). V dropped 2 bases and J dropped 2 bases, with 19 bases sitting between them. Germline V CDR1 and CDR2: KGHSH, LQKENI. This CDR3 region has 18 residues. The CDR3 protein is CASSPRQADIIGNQPQHF. Here the CDR3 DNA reads TGTGCCAGCTCACCAAGACAGGCTGACATAATAGGCAATCAGCCCCAGCATTTT.

The CDR3 protein is CASSFAGTGHYEQYF. In nucleotides, the CDR3 is TGTGCCAGCAGCTTTGCCGGGACAGGACACTACGAGCAGTACTTC. J is TRBJ2-7 and V is TRBV5-5, with TRBD1 matching 8 bases. Trimming took 2 bases from V and 3 from J; bases not matched to a gene: 7. CDR3 size: 15 residues. The germline V gene has CDR1 SGHKS and CDR2 YYEKEE (reference sequence). Variable domain in full (rest from reference TRBV5-5 and TRBJ2-7): DAGVTQSPTHLIKTRGQQVTLRCSPISGHKSVSWYQQVLGQGPQFIFQYYEKEERGRGNFPDRFSARQFPNYSSELNVNALLLGDSALYLCASSFAGTGHYEQYFGPGTRLTVT.